This T cell receptor beta chain was captured in a study of cytomegalovirus exposure and HLA in healthy donors. Findings and caveats of the study: Later work associated roughly 15,000 TCR beta sequences with HLA alleles at 0.05 false discovery rate.

Amplification used 60 Vbeta primers and 13 Jbeta primers. Sequencing used immunoSEQ multiplex PCR; TCRdb keeps in-frame clones, though not all of them. The sample includes tens of thousands of clones. About this clone itself: Its antigen is currently unknown.

Trimming stripped 5 bases from V and 1 base from J, with 11 bases between. The CDR3 is 14 amino acids. Germline-derived CDR1 and CDR2 are MNHNS and SASEGT. Sample: PBMCs. This sequence joins TRBV6-1 and TRBJ1-1; D is unresolved. The origin of this receptor is a female donor in good health and CMV-seronegative. CDR3 DNA: TGTGCCAGCAGTCGGGATTTCCGGAACACTGAAGCTTTCTTT. Its translation is CASSRDFRNTEAFF.